This T cell receptor beta chain was captured by sequencing in a study of T cell responses to AZD1222 COVID-19 vaccine. Study observations and caveats: Spike-specific TCR breadth and depth grew following two AZD1222 doses. Vaccine-associated CD4 TCRs ranged over spike, dominating at 160-218 and 743-854. White British ancestry dominated among donors, who included more females, and clonal diversity was possibly underestimated.

A remark on this clone: The antigen is not known.

The table came from immunoSEQ multiplex PCR; TCRdb's copy has only in-frame clones and leaves some out. Of around 150,000 clones listed, approximately 90% are singletons. CDR3 length equals 16 residues. Germline values: CDR1 WNHNN, CDR2 SYGVQD (reference sequence). V dropped 4 bases and J dropped 4 bases, with 16 bases sitting between them. Specimen: peripheral blood, collected on day 0 of MenACWY control vaccination. This clonotype originated in an adult in good health. The gene calls are TRBV10-1 and TRBJ2-2; a possible D gene is TRBD1 (6 bases). Written as DNA, the CDR3 is TGCGCCAGCAGTGCGACGGGACACCTTACCACCGGGGAGCTGTTTTTT. The encoded protein is CASSATGHLTTGELFF.